These T cell receptor beta chains were read from a single sample in a study of blood T cell repertoires in COVID-19. Generated by immunoSEQ multiplex PCR, the TCRdb table keeps only in-frame clones and is missing some. The sample yields under 500,000 clones, about 85% seen once. The sample was PBMCs or T cells enriched from blood (not recorded which). Source of these receptors: a woman under 30 with acute COVID-19. CDR3s include the opening cysteine and the closing phenylalanine or tryptophan. Each record gives: V gene, clone size, J gene, D gene, CDR3 DNA, CDR3 protein. The D gene is left open where the match is weak. The size field is filled for only some rows; it gives once, few, many or a size class.

TRBV5-1	NA	TRBJ1-6	NA	TGCGCCAGCAGCTTGCGGGTGACTAATTCACCCCTCCACTTT	CASSLRVTNSPLHF
TRBV9	NA	TRBJ2-6	TRBD2	TGTGCCAGCAGCATCCGACTAGCGGGAGGGGCCGGGGCCAACGTCCTGACTTTC	CASSIRLAGGAGANVLTF
TRBV3-1/TRBV3-2	once	TRBJ2-7	TRBD1	TGTGCCAGCAGCCCCACGACGACAGGGAACTCCTACGAGCAGTACTTC	CASSPTTTGNSYEQYF
TRBV7-2	NA	TRBJ2-2	TRBD2	TGTGCCAGCAGCTTATTCAGCGGGACTAACACCGGGGAGCTGTTTTTT	CASSLFSGTNTGELFF
TRBV4-1	NA	TRBJ2-1	NA	TGCGCCAGCAGCCTATTATTTACCGGGGCCTACAATGAGCAGTTCTTC	CASSLLFTGAYNEQFF
TRBV24-1	NA	TRBJ2-1	TRBD2	TGTGCCACCAGTGACTCGCTAGCGGGGCAGAATCGGGGCGCCTACAATGAGCAGTTCTTC	CATSDSLAGQNRGAYNEQFF
TRBV29-1	NA	TRBJ2-3	TRBD2	TGCAGCGTAACGGGACTAGCGGGGGAGGGGCAGTATTTT	CSVTGLAGEGQYF
TRBV5-1	NA	TRBJ2-1	TRBD2	TGCGCCAGCAGCTCCCCGAAAATAGCGGGAGGGAGTTTCAATGAGCAGTTCTTC	CASSSPKIAGGSFNEQFF
TRBV3-1/TRBV3-2	NA	TRBJ1-6	NA	TGTGCCAGCAGCCCCGAACCCACAGGGATTAGATCACCCCTCCACTTT	CASSPEPTGIRSPLHF
TRBV24-1	NA	TRBJ2-4	NA	TGTGCCACCAGTGATTTAGCAACCAAAAACATTCAGTACTTC	CATSDLATKNIQYF
TRBV6-5	once	TRBJ1-6	NA	TGTGCCAGCAGTCACTCTCGCGCTTTAACTAATTCACCCCTCCACTTT	CASSHSRALTNSPLHF
TRBV2	few	TRBJ1-5	TRBD1	TGTGCCAGCAAGGTTCCCGGACAGGCCCATCAGCCCCAGCATTTT	CASKVPGQAHQPQHF
TRBV11-2	once	TRBJ2-1	TRBD2	TGTGCCAGCAGCTGGATAGGAGGACTAGCGGGAGTTTACAATGAGCAGTTCTTC	CASSWIGGLAGVYNEQFF
TRBV7-2	NA	TRBJ2-5	NA	TGTGCCAGCAGATCAGGACTCGTGCTGACCCAGTACTTC	CASRSGLVLTQYF
TRBV19	NA	TRBJ1-4	TRBD1	TGTGCCACCAGCCCGACAGGGGGAGATGAAAAACTGTTTTTT	CATSPTGGDEKLFF
TRBV11-2	NA	TRBJ2-7	NA	TGTGCCAGCAGCTTAGTAGCCACCACCTACGAGCAGTACTTC	CASSLVATTYEQYF
TRBV5-1	NA	TRBJ1-6	TRBD1	TGCGCCAGCAGCTTGGATGGTTCGACAGGGTACTATAATTCACCCCTCCACTTT	CASSLDGSTGYYNSPLHF
TRBV9	NA	TRBJ2-5	NA	TGTGCCAGCAGCGTAGGGACACCCAAGGTGGGGACCCAGTACTTC	CASSVGTPKVGTQYF
TRBV10-1	NA	TRBJ2-7	NA	TGCGCCAGCAGCGAAGGGGGGGGAAACGAGCAGTACTTC	CASSEGGGNEQYF
TRBV6-5	NA	TRBJ2-5	NA	TGTGCCAGCAGTTACTCGCGCGATACCCAGTACTTC	CASSYSRDTQYF
TRBV7-2	once	TRBJ2-1	TRBD2	TGTGCCAGCAGCCCCCGGGGGGTTCCGAACAATGAGCAGTTCTTC	CASSPRGVPNNEQFF
TRBV12-3/TRBV12-4	NA	TRBJ2-7	NA	TGTGCCAGCAGTCGGGGACTCCTCTACGAGCAGTACTTC	CASSRGLLYEQYF
TRBV5-1	NA	TRBJ1-1	TRBD1	TGCGCCAGCAGTGACAGGGCAAACACTGAAGCTTTCTTT	CASSDRANTEAFF
TRBV18	NA	TRBJ2-7	TRBD1	TGTGCCAGCTCACCATCATCTCCCAGACAGGGAAAAGAGCAGTACTTC	CASSPSSPRQGKEQYF